The 32 T cell receptor beta chains presented below share a single source sample, sequenced in a study of OX40 agonist ivuxolimab in advanced cancers. Generated by immunoSEQ multiplex PCR, the TCRdb table keeps only in-frame clones and is missing some. The sample contains 60,000 to 80,000 clones, around 81% of which appear only once. The input for sequencing was CD4+ or CD8+ T cells sorted from blood, taken in a trial of the OX40 agonist ivuxolimab. These receptors came from an adult with an advanced solid tumor such as melanoma, head and neck, liver or kidney cancer.

The gene calls are TRBV28 and TRBJ1-6; D ambiguous. In germline, CDR1 is MDHEN, CDR2 SYDVKM. The CDR3 is made up of 15 amino acids. The V gene lost 4 bases and the J gene lost 6 bases, with 13 bases spanning the gap. The CDR3 nucleotides read TGTGCCAGCAGTTCAACGGGAAGAATTAATTCACCCCTCCACTTT. It yields the protein CASSSTGRINSPLHF.

V gene TRBV19 combines with J gene TRBJ1-5; D gene uncertain. Germline V CDR1 and CDR2: LNHDA, SQIVND (reference sequence). The CDR3 extends over 14 amino acids. V lost 3 bases, J lost 2 bases, and 8 bases lay in between. CDR3 in amino acids: CASSIPGGNQPQHF. Here the CDR3 DNA reads TGTGCCAGTAGTATTCCTGGAGGCAATCAGCCCCAGCATTTT.

This chain uses TRBV5-4 with TRBJ2-7; 8 bases align to TRBD1. Trimming took 1 base from V and 3 from J; bases not matched to a gene: 3. This CDR3 has 14 amino acids. Germline V gene lookup returns CDR1 SGHNT and CDR2 YYREEE (reference sequence). The CDR3 sequence is CASSLLTGDYEQYF. Here the CDR3 DNA reads TGTGCCAGCAGCTTGCTGACAGGGGACTACGAGCAGTACTTC.

This chain connects TRBV21-1 to TRBJ2-4; the D call TRBD2 from the table was never checked on the DNA. TRBV21-1 is a pseudogene. This CDR3 comprises 16 residues. CDR3 amino acids: CASSKGGGEDKNIQYF. CDR3 in DNA: TGTGCCAGCAGCAAAGGCGGGGGGGAGGACAAAAACATTCAGTACTTC.

The rearrangement joins TRBV4-3 to TRBJ1-3; D might be TRBD1 (5 bases). Trimming removed 0 bases from V and 0 bases from J, with 9 bases in between. The CDR3 totals 16 residues. Germline CDR1 LGHNA, CDR2 YSLEER. In nucleotides, the CDR3 is TGCGCCAGCAGCCAAGATTGGGGGAGCTCTGGAAACACCATATATTTT. Translating it yields CASSQDWGSSGNTIYF.

The chain employs TRBV7-9 and TRBJ2-2, with D perhaps given as TRBD1 or TRBD2 (5 bases each). The length of the CDR3 is 15 residues. Germline CDR1 SEHNR, CDR2 FQNEAQ (reference sequence). The ends were cut back, 4 bases at V and 0 bases at J, with 9 bases in the middle. The CDR3 loop reads CASSSRDANTGELFF. DNA of the CDR3: TGTGCCAGCAGCTCCAGGGACGCGAACACCGGGGAGCTGTTTTTT.

This clone was observed a handful of times. The chain joins TRBV4-2 to TRBJ2-1; no clear D. The CDR3 length is 16 residues. Germline lookup yields CDR1 LGHNA and CDR2 YNFKEQ. The V end was cut by 0 bases, the J end by 0 bases, with 9 bases between. The CDR3 here is CASSQDEASSYNEQFF. The CDR3 coding sequence is TGTGCCAGCAGCCAAGACGAAGCGTCCTCCTACAATGAGCAGTTCTTC.

The chain has TRBV11-2 and TRBJ2-5, with 10 bases fitting TRBD2. CDR1 SGHAT and CDR2 FQNNGV come from the germline V gene. The CDR3 has 17 amino acids. Trimming removed 3 bases from V and 5 bases from J; junction bases left unmatched: 12. CDR3 bases: TGTGCCAGCAGCTTTGAGTTCAGCGGGGGGGCCCGTGAGACCCAGTACTTC. It encodes CASSFEFSGGARETQYF.

In its sample, this clone ranks as medium-sized (0.01 to 0.1%). V is TRBV5-4 and J is TRBJ1-2; TRBD1 matches at 7 bases. This CDR3 is built from 14 residues. The germline V gene encodes CDR1 SGHNT and CDR2 YYREEE (reference sequence). With 4 bases clipped from V and 13 bases from J, the junction kept 16 bases outside the gene matches. The DNA for the CDR3 is TGTGCCAGCAGCCTTACCGGGACAGAGGATATGCGCACCTTC. Its translation is CASSLTGTEDMRTF.

V and J are TRBV9 and TRBJ2-5; D unclear. There are 15 residues in the CDR3. Germline loops: CDR1 SGDLS, CDR2 YYNGEE. Between the trimmed V and J ends, which lost 0 bases and 0 bases, there was a span of 9 bases. This chain's CDR3 is CASSVATYHQETQYF. Written as DNA, the CDR3 is TGTGCCAGCAGCGTAGCCACCTACCACCAAGAGACCCAGTACTTC.

The chain couples TRBV28 to TRBJ1-2, with D possibly being TRBD1 (5 bases). CDR1 is MDHEN, CDR2 SYDVKM, per germline. Trimming stripped 3 bases from V and 4 bases from J, with 12 bases between. The CDR3 contains 14 residues. The CDR3 DNA is TGTGCCAGCAGTTTGGTTCAGGGTTTCTATGGCTACACCTTC. This translates into CASSLVQGFYGYTF.

The chain uses TRBV5-1 and TRBJ2-1; 9 positions agree with TRBD1. CDR3 size: 15 residues. V lost 3 bases and J lost 4; bases outside the gene matches: 5. Germline-derived CDR1 and CDR2 are SGHRS and YFSETQ. The CDR3 sequence is CASSSSGTGYNEQFF. In DNA form, the CDR3 reads TGCGCCAGCAGCTCCTCCGGGACAGGGTACAATGAGCAGTTCTTC.

The CDR3: CASSLTDTADEQYF. The DNA of the CDR3 is TGCGCCAGCAGCCTAACCGACACAGCTGACGAGCAGTACTTC. The J gene is TRBJ2-7, the V gene TRBV4-3; D gene ambiguous. V was trimmed by 4 bases and J by 5 bases, leaving 15 bases between them. CDR1 and CDR2 from the germline V gene are LGHNA and YSLEER. CDR3 size: 14 residues.

This rearrangement joins TRBV11-2 to TRBJ2-7, with 8 bases aligning to TRBD1. The CDR3 is made up of 15 amino acids. Germline trimming cut 3 bases from V and 4 bases from J; bases unmatched to any gene: 8. CDR1 is SGHAT, CDR2 FQNNGV, per germline. CDR3 region: CASSFLRDRRYEQYF. CDR3 sequence (DNA): TGTGCCAGCAGCTTCCTTCGGGACAGGAGGTACGAGCAGTACTTC.

The gene calls are TRBV19 and TRBJ1-3; D gene ambiguous. This CDR3 has 15 residues. Looked up from germline, CDR1 is LNHDA and CDR2 is SQIVND (reference sequence). V dropped 9 bases and J dropped 6 bases, with 21 bases sitting between them. CDR3 in amino acids: CASSFRGVRENTIYF. DNA of the CDR3: TGTGCCAGCTCCTTTCGCGGGGTACGTGAAAACACCATATATTTT.

The chain couples TRBV28 to TRBJ1-5, with D possibly TRBD1 on 6 matching bases. CDR3 length: 14 amino acids. Trimming left V 7 bases short and J 7 bases short, with 17 bases between. Germline V gene lookup returns CDR1 MDHEN and CDR2 SYDVKM. This chain's CDR3 is CASTPEGGIQPQHF. The CDR3 bases are TGTGCCAGCACTCCAGAGGGGGGAATACAGCCCCAGCATTTT.

The DNA for the CDR3 is TGCGCCAGAAAATCAGGGGGAAAGGGAGAGACCCAGTACTTC. It encodes CARKSGGKGETQYF. The chain recombines TRBV5-1 with TRBJ2-5, with 7 bases fitting TRBD1. The V segment lost 8 bases and the J segment 4 bases; nucleotides outside the gene matches: 11. The CDR3 extends over 14 amino acids. Germline V CDR1 and CDR2: SGHRS, YFSETQ.

The CDR3 nucleotides read TGTGCCAGCAGCTCAGGACAGGGTAAACAGACCCAGTACTTC. It yields the protein CASSSGQGKQTQYF. The rearrangement uses TRBV7-2 and TRBJ2-5; 8 bases line up with TRBD1. CDR3 size: 14 residues. In germline, CDR1 is SGHTA, CDR2 FQGNSA. Trimming took 4 bases from V and 6 from J; bases not matched to a gene: 7.

The chain joins TRBV10-3 to TRBJ1-1, with a tentative D call TRBD1 (6 bases). CDR1 ENHRY and CDR2 SYGVKD come from the germline V gene. The CDR3 runs to 13 residues. The V end lost 6 bases, the J end lost 2 bases, and 10 bases lay between the germline ends. CDR3 DNA sequence: TGTGCCATCAGCGGGGGCCTCAACACTGAAGCTTTCTTT. It specifies CAISGGLNTEAFF.

The rearrangement joins TRBV4-3 to TRBJ2-7; 10 bases line up with TRBD2. In germline, CDR1 is LGHNA, CDR2 YSLEER. After removal of 0 bases from V and 4 bases from J, the junction contained 6 bases not matched to a gene. CDR3 length: 16 residues. The CDR3 DNA reads as TGCGCCAGCAGCCAAGATTCTAGCGGGAGTGGGTACGAGCAGTACTTC. As protein: CASSQDSSGSGYEQYF.

This rearrangement joins TRBV19 to TRBJ1-5, with D tentatively TRBD1 (5 bases). The length of the CDR3 is 16 residues. Looked up from germline, CDR1 is LNHDA and CDR2 is SQIVND (reference sequence). V dropped 0 bases and J dropped 0 bases, with 9 bases sitting between them. CDR3 nucleotide sequence: TGTGCCAGTAGTATAGATACAGGCTTTAGCAATCAGCCCCAGCATTTT. It yields the protein CASSIDTGFSNQPQHF.

The chain recombines TRBV6-6 with TRBJ1-1, with 8 bases matching TRBD1. From germline, CDR1 is MNHNY and CDR2 SVGAGI (reference sequence). The CDR3 sequence is 12 residues long. With V trimmed by 2 bases and J by 10 bases, 3 bases remained unmatched. CDR3 DNA sequence: TGTGCCAGCAGTTACGTCGACAGGGGAGCTTTCTTT. It encodes CASSYVDRGAFF.

V usage is TRBV5-1 and J usage is TRBJ2-1; 8 nucleotides align to TRBD1. Germline-derived CDR1 and CDR2 are SGHRS and YFSETQ. The V segment lost 2 bases and the J segment 3 bases; nucleotides outside the gene matches: 1. The CDR3 runs 14 residues. This chain's CDR3 is CASSLQGVYNEQFF. The CDR3, as DNA: TGCGCCAGCAGCTTACAGGGGGTCTACAATGAGCAGTTCTTC. The whole variable domain, remainder taken from reference TRBV5-1 and TRBJ2-1, is KAGVTQTPRYLIKTRGQQVTLSCSPISGHRSVSWYQQTPGQGLQFLFEYFSETQRNKGNFPGRFSGRQFSNSRSEMNVSTLELGDSALYLCASSLQGVYNEQFFGPGTRLTVL.

The chain uses TRBV27 and TRBJ1-6; 8 bases are shared with TRBD1. The V and J ends lost 8 bases and 7 bases, in that order; junction bases with no gene match: 13. This CDR3 has 16 residues. CDR1 is MNHEY, CDR2 SMNVEV, per germline (reference sequence). CDR3 DNA: TGTGCCAGCGAAAAGTCCGGGACAGGAGCCAATTCACCCCTCCACTTT. Residues: CASEKSGTGANSPLHF.

The sample holds one count of this clone. The V call is TRBV21-1, the J call TRBJ1-2; the D call in the table, TRBD1, was not verified against the DNA. TRBV21-1 has pseudogene status. This CDR3 has 15 residues. CDR3 sequence reads: CASSKEGRGRDGYTF. The CDR3 bases are TGTGCCAGCAGCAAAGAGGGCAGGGGGCGGGATGGCTACACCTTC.

The rearrangement joins TRBV4-1 to TRBJ2-4, with 7 bases aligning to TRBD1. The J segment lost 8 bases and the V segment lost 6 bases, leaving 7 bases of the junction unmatched. Germline lookup yields CDR1 MGHRA and CDR2 YSYEKL. The CDR3 length is 13 residues. The CDR3 protein is CASSSDREYIQYF. Written as DNA, the CDR3 is TGCGCCAGCAGTAGTGACAGGGAATACATTCAGTACTTC.

The gene calls are TRBV27 and TRBJ1-5; D uncertain. This CDR3 contains 13 residues. The germline V and J ends were trimmed by 3 bases and 6 bases, with 9 bases remaining between them. CDR1 MNHEY and CDR2 SMNVEV come from the germline V gene (reference sequence). The DNA for the CDR3 is TGTGCCAGCAGTTTCGGATTCCTTCAGCCCCAGCATTTT. As protein: CASSFGFLQPQHF.

The chain has TRBV5-4 and TRBJ1-3; no definite D call. This CDR3 contains 16 residues. V lost 2 bases to trimming and J lost 0 bases, with 12 bases between them. Germline V gives CDR1 SGHNT, CDR2 YYREEE (reference sequence). In DNA form, the CDR3 reads TGTGCCAGCAGCTTCGGCCAGCAAAGCTCTGGAAACACCATATATTTT. Its protein is CASSFGQQSSGNTIYF.

The chain is built from TRBV7-2 and TRBJ2-7; TRBD1 matches at 7 bases. The V and J ends lost 3 bases and 3 bases, in that order; junction bases with no gene match: 8. The CDR3 totals 15 residues. Germline V gene data show CDR1 as SGHTA and CDR2 as FQGNSA. The CDR3 DNA sequence: TGTGCCAGCAGCTTTGACGGGACAGCCTTCTACGAGCAGTACTTC. Translated: CASSFDGTAFYEQYF.

This sequence joins TRBV6-5 and TRBJ2-7; possibly TRBD2 for D (6 bases). Germline assignment: CDR1 MNHEY and CDR2 SVGAGI. The CDR3 contains 15 residues. V lost 0 bases to trimming and J lost 4 bases, with 13 bases between them. CDR3 amino acids: CASSYSTSGRYEQYF. DNA for the CDR3: TGTGCCAGCAGTTACTCGACTTCAGGGAGGTACGAGCAGTACTTC.

This chain connects TRBV30 to TRBJ2-7, with 10 bases that match TRBD2. The germline gives CDR1 GTSNPN, CDR2 SVGIG (reference sequence). This CDR3 has 13 residues. Trimming cost V 5 bases and J 13 bases; bases outside gene matches: 14. For the CDR3, the DNA is TGTGCCTGGGCGGTAGCGGGGGGTGTGGGTTCATACTTC. Amino acids: CAWAVAGGVGSYF.

V and J are TRBV27 and TRBJ1-3, with TRBD1 matching over 8 bases. Germline V gives CDR1 MNHEY, CDR2 SMNVEV (reference sequence). This CDR3 region has 16 residues. The junction had 7 bases not matched to a gene; V was cut back by 6 bases and J by 0 bases. The CDR3 DNA follows: TGTGCCAGCAGACAAGGGACAGGCAGCTCTGGAAACACCATATATTTT. Amino acids: CASRQGTGSSGNTIYF.